These T cell receptor beta chains were read from a single sample in a study of regulatory T cells in long-lasting Graves disease. Via MiXCR, TCRdb re-called the multiplex PCR reads, giving one row per CDR3 protein. This table has hundreds of thousands of distinct CDR3 sequences, approximately 15% appearing once. The same data also went into a second study, on T cells in Graves' hyperthyroidism and ophthalmopathy.

The input for sequencing was peripheral blood mononuclear cells (PBMCs), taken at new diagnosis, from a patient treated with antithyroid drugs. The receptors originated from a woman aged 25 to 45 with Graves disease. Each CDR3 is given with its conserved first and last residue. D genes are given only for firm matches. The listing skips clone size in some rows; elsewhere it reads once, few, many or a size class.

CDR3aa	CDR3nt	len	v_gene	j_gene	d_gene	abundance
CASSFFRQSQETQYF	TGTGCCAGCAGTTTTTTTCGGCAGTCCCAAGAGACCCAGTACTTC	15	TRBV28	TRBJ2-5	.	.
CASSDPDSDYGYTF	TGCGCCAGCAGCGATCCGGACAGCGATTATGGCTACACCTTC	14	TRBV5-1	TRBJ1-2	.	.
CASSDSSGSQYF	TGTGCCAGCAGTGACTCAAGTGGGTCGCAGTATTTT	12	TRBV6-4	TRBJ2-3	.	once
CASSADGVKTQYF	TGTGCCAGCAGCGCGGACGGGGTGAAGACCCAGTACTTC	13	TRBV28	TRBJ2-5	.	few
CASSSPGQRISGELFF	TGTGCCAGCAGCTCTCCCGGACAGCGGATTAGTGGGGAGCTGTTTTTT	16	TRBV5-4	TRBJ2-2	.	.
CAWTGGGEKLFF	TGTGCCTGGACAGGGGGCGGTGAAAAACTGTTTTTT	12	TRBV30	TRBJ1-4	TRBD1	few
CASSGGPGTEAFF	TGCGCCAGCAGCGGGGGCCCTGGGACTGAAGCTTTCTTT	13	TRBV5-1	TRBJ1-1	.	many
CASSLEPQGRNTEAFF	TGTGCCAGCAGCTTAGAACCTCAGGGAAGGAACACTGAAGCTTTCTTT	16	TRBV5-5	TRBJ1-1	.	few
CASNTGYGYTF	TGTGCCAGCAATACCGGCTATGGCTACACCTTC	11	TRBV12-3/TRBV12-4	TRBJ1-2	.	many
CASSPLGARDQPQHF	TGTGCCAGCAGCCCCTTGGGGGCGCGGGATCAGCCCCAGCATTTT	15	TRBV2	TRBJ1-5	.	many
CASSVADRDTQYF	TGTGCCAGCAGCGTCGCGGACAGGGATACCCAGTACTTC	13	TRBV28	TRBJ2-5	TRBD1	many
CASSLWGQGSTNEKLFF	TGTGCCAGCAGCTTGTGGGGACAGGGTTCAACTAATGAAAAACTGTTTTTT	17	TRBV7-9	TRBJ1-4	TRBD1	few
CASSYYGSGELFF	TGTGCCAGCAGCTACTACGGATCTGGGGAGCTGTTTTTT	13	TRBV7-3	TRBJ2-2	.	.
CASSPMRGGTSNPYEQFF	TGTGCCAGCAGCCCGATGAGGGGGGGGACTAGTAATCCCTATGAGCAGTTCTTC	18	TRBV7-2	TRBJ2-1	TRBD2	many
CSVLQEFRRAFF	TGCAGCGTTCTTCAGGAGTTTCGGCGGGCTTTCTTT	12	TRBV29-1	TRBJ1-1	.	many
CSARRVYNEQFF	TGCAGTGCTAGGAGGGTCTACAATGAGCAGTTCTTC	12	TRBV20-1	TRBJ2-1	.	many
CASSEGGTGGETQYF	TGTGCCAGCAGTGAAGGGGGGACAGGGGGAGAGACCCAGTACTTC	15	TRBV2	TRBJ2-5	TRBD1	many
CASGERALYGYTF	TGTGCCAGCGGCGAACGGGCACTTTATGGCTACACCTTC	13	TRBV28	TRBJ1-2	.	many
CSANRGVQETQYF	TGCAGTGCTAACAGGGGAGTCCAAGAGACCCAGTACTTC	13	TRBV20-1	TRBJ2-5	TRBD1	few
CASSLGEGDEQYF	TGTGCCAGCAGCCTAGGGGAGGGAGACGAGCAGTACTTC	13	TRBV11-2	TRBJ2-7	TRBD2	few
CATLRTGQYNSPLHF	TGTGCCACCCTTAGAACGGGACAGTATAATTCACCCCTCCACTTT	15	TRBV7-2	TRBJ1-6	TRBD1	few
CASSQDWTVETQYF	TGCGCCAGCAGCCAAGACTGGACGGTAGAGACCCAGTACTTC	14	TRBV4-1	TRBJ2-5	.	few
CATSEGGRLEKLFF	TGTGCCACCAGTGAAGGAGGGCGCCTTGAAAAACTGTTTTTT	14	TRBV24-1	TRBJ1-4	.	many
CASSDKSETQYF	TGTGCCAGTAGTGACAAATCGGAGACCCAGTACTTC	12	TRBV19	TRBJ2-5	.	many
CASSPLKEQDYGYTF	TGTGCCAGCAGTCCCCTGAAAGAACAGGACTATGGCTACACCTTC	15	TRBV28	TRBJ1-2	.	many
CASSETTSGRRDTQYF	TGTGCCAGCAGCGAGACCACTAGCGGGAGACGAGATACGCAGTATTTT	16	TRBV7-3	TRBJ2-3	TRBD2	.
CASNPTSQGSGYTF	TGTGCCAGCAACCCGACTTCCCAGGGATCGGGCTACACCTTC	14	TRBV28	TRBJ1-2	.	many
CASSLEGTGASVAF	TGCGCCAGCAGCTTGGAGGGGACAGGGGCCTCCGTAGCCTTC	14	TRBV5-1	TRBJ1-2	TRBD1	.
CAWSVMTQQDTEAFF	TGTGCCTGGAGTGTAATGACGCAGCAGGACACTGAAGCTTTCTTT	15	TRBV30	TRBJ1-1	.	.
CSVCWGTGTACWGDQPQHF	TGCAGCGTTTGTTGGGGAACCGGGACCGCCTGTTGGGGAGATCAGCCCCAGCATTTT	19	TRBV29-1	TRBJ1-5	.	many
CASSLASGTGSYEQYF	TGCGCCAGCAGCTTGGCTTCCGGGACAGGGAGCTACGAGCAGTACTTC	16	TRBV5-1	TRBJ2-7	TRBD1	many
CASSLYGGLGTEAFF	TGTGCCAGCAGCTTATATGGGGGCTTGGGGACTGAAGCTTTCTTT	15	TRBV7-8	TRBJ1-1	.	many
CASSVDQGNTEAFF	TGTGCCAGCAGCGTAGACCAGGGGAACACTGAAGCTTTCTTT	14	TRBV9	TRBJ1-1	.	.
CASSVYTGTSYDEQFF	TGTGCCAGCAGCGTCTACACCGGGACAAGCTACGATGAGCAGTTCTTC	16	TRBV6-2/TRBV6-3	TRBJ2-1	.	.
CASSLRVLAGGFRNEQFF	TGTGCCAGCAGTTTAAGGGTTCTAGCGGGAGGGTTTAGGAATGAGCAGTTCTTC	18	TRBV28	TRBJ2-1	TRBD2	few
CASSSLGQPSGEQYF	TGTGCCAGCAGTTCCTTGGGACAGCCGAGCGGCGAGCAGTACTTC	15	TRBV2	TRBJ2-7	TRBD1	many